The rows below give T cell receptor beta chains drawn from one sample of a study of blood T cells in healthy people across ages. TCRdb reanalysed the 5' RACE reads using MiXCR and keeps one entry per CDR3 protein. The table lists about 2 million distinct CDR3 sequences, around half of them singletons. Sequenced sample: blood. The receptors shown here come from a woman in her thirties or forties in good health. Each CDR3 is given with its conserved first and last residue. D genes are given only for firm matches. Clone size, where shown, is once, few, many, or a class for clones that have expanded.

cdr3_nt: TGTGCCAGCAGCTTAGCGGGGGTCAGCGGGGGCCTTTACAATGAGCAGTTCTTC
cdr3_aa: CASSLAGVSGGLYNEQFF
v_call: TRBV7-9
j_call: TRBJ2-1
d_call: TRBD2
clone_size: -

cdr3_nt: TGTGCCACCAATCGAGAGGGTTCGGTAGATACGCAGTATTTT
cdr3_aa: CATNREGSVDTQYF
v_call: TRBV12-3/TRBV12-4
j_call: TRBJ2-3
d_call: -
clone_size: -

cdr3_nt: TGTGCCAGCAGTTCTCCCTCCAACGAGCAGTACTTC
cdr3_aa: CASSSPSNEQYF
v_call: TRBV28
j_call: TRBJ2-7
d_call: -
clone_size: -

cdr3_nt: TGTGCCAGCAGAAGAGGGGCTTCCGGGGCCACAGATACGCAGTATTTT
cdr3_aa: CASRRGASGATDTQYF
v_call: TRBV25-1
j_call: TRBJ2-3
d_call: -
clone_size: -

cdr3_nt: TGTGCCAGCAGCTCCAACCTAGGGGGGACGCAGTATTTT
cdr3_aa: CASSSNLGGTQYF
v_call: TRBV11-2
j_call: TRBJ2-3
d_call: -
clone_size: -

cdr3_nt: TGTGCCAGCAGTGATCGGAGAAGAACTCAGTACTTC
cdr3_aa: CASSDRRRTQYF
v_call: TRBV6-4
j_call: TRBJ2-4
d_call: -
clone_size: -

cdr3_nt: TGTGCCAGCAGAGAACTAGCGGGGGGCTACAATGAGCAGTTCTTC
cdr3_aa: CASRELAGGYNEQFF
v_call: TRBV12-3/TRBV12-4
j_call: TRBJ2-1
d_call: TRBD2
clone_size: -

cdr3_nt: TGTGCCAGTAGTAATGGGGTTCACGAGCAGTACTTC
cdr3_aa: CASSNGVHEQYF
v_call: TRBV19
j_call: TRBJ2-7
d_call: -
clone_size: -

cdr3_nt: TGTGCCAGCAGCGTAGGCTGGGAGGCCGGGGCCAACGTCCTGACTTTC
cdr3_aa: CASSVGWEAGANVLTF
v_call: TRBV9
j_call: TRBJ2-6
d_call: -
clone_size: few

cdr3_nt: TGTGCCAGCACCCTCGGCGGTATGAACACTGAAGCTTTCTTT
cdr3_aa: CASTLGGMNTEAFF
v_call: TRBV12-3/TRBV12-4
j_call: TRBJ1-1
d_call: -
clone_size: -

cdr3_nt: TGTGCCAGCAGCCCGGGCAGATTAAAGGGGTCCGAGCAGTACTTC
cdr3_aa: CASSPGRLKGSEQYF
v_call: TRBV28
j_call: TRBJ2-7
d_call: -
clone_size: -

cdr3_nt: TGTGCCAGCAGCCCCGCCGCTTCCTTCTCTGGAAACACCATATATTTT
cdr3_aa: CASSPAASFSGNTIYF
v_call: TRBV7-2
j_call: TRBJ1-3
d_call: -
clone_size: -

cdr3_nt: TGTGCCAGCAGCCAAGCTCCAGGGGCTACCAAAAACATTCAGTACTTC
cdr3_aa: CASSQAPGATKNIQYF
v_call: TRBV4-2
j_call: TRBJ2-4
d_call: -
clone_size: -

cdr3_nt: TGTGCCAGCCACGAGGAGGGGTACCAAGAGACCCAGTACTTC
cdr3_aa: CASHEEGYQETQYF
v_call: TRBV7-9
j_call: TRBJ2-5
d_call: -
clone_size: -

cdr3_nt: TGTGCCAGCAGCTTAGTTGGGAGGGGGGATAACAATGAGCAGTTCTTC
cdr3_aa: CASSLVGRGDNNEQFF
v_call: TRBV7-9
j_call: TRBJ2-1
d_call: -
clone_size: -

cdr3_nt: TGTGCCAGCAGCTCCAGTGGCGGTAATGAAAAACTGTTTTTT
cdr3_aa: CASSSSGGNEKLFF
v_call: TRBV7-2
j_call: TRBJ1-4
d_call: -
clone_size: -

cdr3_nt: TGCGCCAGCAGCCTAGCAGCGGGGGGGCAAGGTGAGCAGTTCTTC
cdr3_aa: CASSLAAGGQGEQFF
v_call: TRBV5-1
j_call: TRBJ2-1
d_call: TRBD2
clone_size: few

cdr3_nt: TGTGCCAGCAGCACGGGACTAGCGGGGCGGGCCCCCCGCACAGATACGCAGTATTTT
cdr3_aa: CASSTGLAGRAPRTDTQYF
v_call: TRBV7-9
j_call: TRBJ2-3
d_call: TRBD2
clone_size: few

cdr3_nt: TGCGCCAGCAGCCAAGTAAAGAACAATGAGCAGTACTTC
cdr3_aa: CASSQVKNNEQYF
v_call: TRBV4-1
j_call: TRBJ2-4
d_call: -
clone_size: -

cdr3_nt: TGTGCCAGCAGTTTATTTAAGAGGGAGACCCAGTACTTC
cdr3_aa: CASSLFKRETQYF
v_call: TRBV28
j_call: TRBJ2-5
d_call: -
clone_size: -

cdr3_nt: TGTGCCAGCAGTGTTAAGCTTTACCAAGAGACCCAGTACTTC
cdr3_aa: CASSVKLYQETQYF
v_call: TRBV2
j_call: TRBJ2-5
d_call: -
clone_size: -

cdr3_nt: TGTGCCAGCAGTTATAGTGAGGCCCCCGGAGGCAATGAGCAGTACTTC
cdr3_aa: CASSYSEAPGGNEQYF
v_call: TRBV6-2/TRBV6-3
j_call: TRBJ2-7
d_call: -
clone_size: -

cdr3_nt: TGCGCCAGCAGCCGCCCGGGGACTAGCGGTGTTAGCACAGATACGCAGTATTTT
cdr3_aa: CASSRPGTSGVSTDTQYF
v_call: TRBV5-1
j_call: TRBJ2-3
d_call: TRBD2
clone_size: -

cdr3_nt: TGCAGTGGGAACGGGCGGGGGGTAGAGACCCAGTACTTC
cdr3_aa: CSGNGRGVETQYF
v_call: TRBV20-1
j_call: TRBJ2-5
d_call: TRBD2
clone_size: -

cdr3_nt: TGTGCCACCAGCTTACGTGGACTGGGTGGCAATCAGCCCCAGCATTTT
cdr3_aa: CATSLRGLGGNQPQHF
v_call: TRBV15
j_call: TRBJ1-5
d_call: -
clone_size: few

cdr3_nt: TGTGCCACCAGCAGAGTCGGACAGGACTTGGGGACTGAAGCTTTCTTT
cdr3_aa: CATSRVGQDLGTEAFF
v_call: TRBV15
j_call: TRBJ1-1
d_call: TRBD1
clone_size: few

cdr3_nt: TGTGCCAGCAGCGTAGGGGGGTCCGGCATTCAGTACTTC
cdr3_aa: CASSVGGSGIQYF
v_call: TRBV9
j_call: TRBJ2-4
d_call: -
clone_size: -